This note documents a single T cell receptor beta chain sequence. Its antigen remains unidentified. The sample belongs to a study of cytomegalovirus exposure and HLA in healthy donors. Study outcomes and limitations: V- and J-gene trimming of TCR beta was linked (in a later analysis) to a missense DCLRE1C variant.

Both 60 Vbeta primers and 13 Jbeta primers went into the PCR. TCRdb's table, derived via immunoSEQ multiplex PCR, lists solely in-frame clones and lacks some. The sample includes about 190,000 clones, roughly four fifths seen only once; the top ten take under 0.9%. V lost 6 bases to trimming and J lost 4 bases; unmatched junction nucleotides: 5. Germline V gene data show CDR1 as MNHEY and CDR2 as SMNVEV (reference sequence). CDR3 size: 14 residues. Specimen: PBMCs. This sequence originates from a young woman in good health and CMV-seronegative. V gene TRBV27 combines with J gene TRBJ2-2; 7 bases agree with TRBD2. CDR3: CASSPSGGTGELFF. The CDR3, as DNA: TGTGCCAGCAGCCCTAGCGGCGGCACCGGGGAGCTGTTTTTT.